A selection of T cell receptor beta chains follows, all from one sample in a study of regulatory and conventional T cells in RAG deficiency. Some clones are missing from TCRdb's copy, which holds only in-frame ones; the method was immunoSEQ multiplex PCR. The sample consists of 30,000 to 40,000 clones, about 89% of them appearing once. These data were also filed under a second study, of regulatory T cells.

Sequenced: CD8+ T cells sorted from blood. Receptors originate from a human donor in good health. Both conserved end residues are part of each CDR3. Fields, in order: V gene, D gene, J gene, CDR3 protein. D genes are given only for firm matches.

V: TRBV6-1
D: -
J: TRBJ2-6
CDR3: CASSGRIAPSGANVLTF

V: TRBV28
D: -
J: TRBJ1-5
CDR3: CASSFRGRQPQHF

V: TRBV15
D: TRBD2
J: TRBJ2-7
CDR3: CATSRETSGSSEQYF

V: TRBV27
D: TRBD2
J: TRBJ2-3
CDR3: CASSLLASGDPHGQYF

V: TRBV6-1
D: TRBD1
J: TRBJ1-1
CDR3: CASSVGTGNTEAFF

V: TRBV27
D: TRBD2
J: TRBJ2-7
CDR3: CASSFLDTSGSRYEQYF

V: TRBV7-2
D: -
J: TRBJ2-7
CDR3: CASSSRRTGIYEQYF

V: TRBV4-1
D: -
J: TRBJ1-1
CDR3: CASSEGGLGTEAFF

V: TRBV5-4
D: TRBD1
J: TRBJ2-6
CDR3: CASTTEPGRGPGANVLTF

V: TRBV9
D: TRBD1
J: TRBJ2-7
CDR3: CASSEGLQGATYEQYF

V: TRBV14
D: -
J: TRBJ1-5
CDR3: CASSTSGNQPQHF

V: TRBV7-2
D: TRBD1
J: TRBJ2-7
CDR3: CASSSPGQGTYEQYF

V: TRBV2
D: TRBD1
J: TRBJ1-2
CDR3: CASRGQGEGYTF

V: TRBV7-9
D: TRBD1
J: TRBJ2-1
CDR3: CASSSEGTGLYNEQFF

V: TRBV5-5
D: -
J: TRBJ2-7
CDR3: CASSDTGRYYEQYF

V: TRBV9
D: -
J: TRBJ1-1
CDR3: CASSYRAQGTEAFF

V: TRBV6-5
D: -
J: TRBJ1-5
CDR3: CASRNGVNQPQHF

V: TRBV13
D: TRBD1
J: TRBJ2-1
CDR3: CASSTGTGTEEQFF

V: TRBV28
D: -
J: TRBJ2-2
CDR3: CASRLGRSTNTGELFF

V: TRBV19
D: -
J: TRBJ1-1
CDR3: CASSIDVRGTEAFF

V: TRBV5-1
D: -
J: TRBJ2-3
CDR3: CASSLARDFTDTQYF

V: TRBV25-1
D: TRBD1
J: TRBJ1-1
CDR3: CASSSTGAAFF

V: TRBV19
D: TRBD2
J: TRBJ2-1
CDR3: CATETSGSSYNEQFF

V: TRBV7-9
D: TRBD1
J: TRBJ1-1
CDR3: CASSKTDRGKLNTEAFF

V: TRBV7-9
D: -
J: TRBJ2-3
CDR3: CASSLAAGTAVTQYF

V: TRBV7-2
D: -
J: TRBJ1-5
CDR3: CASSLPGRSNQPQHF

V: TRBV10-3
D: -
J: TRBJ1-1
CDR3: CAISEQGRWDTEAFF

V: TRBV12-5
D: -
J: TRBJ1-1
CDR3: CASGLGSGGLIYVTEAFF

V: TRBV6-1
D: -
J: TRBJ1-1
CDR3: CASSGLQGRTEAFF

V: TRBV27
D: -
J: TRBJ2-7
CDR3: CASSWGPPVKEQYF

V: TRBV30
D: -
J: TRBJ2-7
CDR3: CAWSPGGYEQYF

V: TRBV7-6
D: TRBD1
J: TRBJ2-7
CDR3: CASSLAIGSGQANYEQYF

V: TRBV11-2
D: TRBD2
J: TRBJ2-7
CDR3: CASSRLAGVSYEQYF

V: TRBV30
D: -
J: TRBJ1-3
CDR3: CAWSVQRGNTIYF

V: TRBV5-6
D: TRBD1
J: TRBJ1-5
CDR3: CASSPGQVNQPQHF

V: TRBV16
D: -
J: TRBJ1-2
CDR3: CASSQGSGLGYTF

V: TRBV4-2
D: -
J: TRBJ1-1
CDR3: CASSQDSRVNTEAFF

V: TRBV7-9
D: TRBD1
J: TRBJ2-5
CDR3: CASSSPGQGAGEQYF

V: TRBV6-1
D: -
J: TRBJ1-5
CDR3: CASRNREGNQPQHF

V: TRBV28
D: -
J: TRBJ1-5
CDR3: CASNRGNQPQHF

V: TRBV4-1
D: -
J: TRBJ1-5
CDR3: CASSQDPDQGQRIYSNQPQHF

V: TRBV5-1
D: -
J: TRBJ2-2
CDR3: CASSLVVDGTGELFF

V: TRBV5-1
D: TRBD2
J: TRBJ2-3
CDR3: CASSFSAGFSTDTQYF

V: TRBV7-3
D: -
J: TRBJ1-2
CDR3: CASSSTGLDGYTF

V: TRBV7-9
D: TRBD2
J: TRBJ2-1
CDR3: CASRKTLLAGVHEQFF

V: TRBV28
D: -
J: TRBJ2-7
CDR3: CASTNRPYEQYF

V: TRBV2
D: -
J: TRBJ2-1
CDR3: CASSVLSTINEQFF

V: TRBV28
D: -
J: TRBJ2-7
CDR3: CASSSPTGPLF

V: TRBV7-3
D: -
J: TRBJ2-7
CDR3: CASSQVRTDEQYF

V: TRBV6-1
D: -
J: TRBJ2-7
CDR3: CASSGGSYEQYF

V: TRBV2
D: -
J: TRBJ2-7
CDR3: CASRERVGDSYEQYF

V: TRBV4-1
D: TRBD2
J: -
CDR3: CATRPISGGRYEQYF

V: TRBV6-1
D: -
J: TRBJ1-1
CDR3: CASSERGSGEAFF

V: TRBV6-1
D: -
J: TRBJ2-1
CDR3: CASSSNTGYGEQFF